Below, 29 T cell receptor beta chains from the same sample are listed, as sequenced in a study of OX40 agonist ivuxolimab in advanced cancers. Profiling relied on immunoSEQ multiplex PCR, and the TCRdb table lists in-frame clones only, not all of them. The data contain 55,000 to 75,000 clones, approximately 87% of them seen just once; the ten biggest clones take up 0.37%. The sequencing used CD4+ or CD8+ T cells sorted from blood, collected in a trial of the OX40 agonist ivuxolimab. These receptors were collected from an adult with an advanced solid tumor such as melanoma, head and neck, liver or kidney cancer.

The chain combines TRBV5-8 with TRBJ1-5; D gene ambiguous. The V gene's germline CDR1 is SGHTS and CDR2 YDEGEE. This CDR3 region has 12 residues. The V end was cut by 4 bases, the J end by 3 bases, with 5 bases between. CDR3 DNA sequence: TGTGCCAGCAGCCCCTACAATCAGCCCCAGCATTTT. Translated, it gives CASSPYNQPQHF.

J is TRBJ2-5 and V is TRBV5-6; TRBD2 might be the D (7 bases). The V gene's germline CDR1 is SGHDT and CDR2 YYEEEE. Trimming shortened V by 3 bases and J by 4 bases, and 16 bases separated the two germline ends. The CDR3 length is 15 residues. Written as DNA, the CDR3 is TGTGCCAGCAGCTCTCTACGGGGGGCCGGAGAGACCCAGTACTTC. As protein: CASSSLRGAGETQYF. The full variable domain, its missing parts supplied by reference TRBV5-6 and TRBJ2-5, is DAGVTQSPTHLIKTRGQQVTLRCSPKSGHDTVSWYQQALGQGPQFIFQYYEEEERQRGNFPDRFSGHQFPNYSSELNVNALLLGDSALYLCASSSLRGAGETQYFGPGTRLLVL.

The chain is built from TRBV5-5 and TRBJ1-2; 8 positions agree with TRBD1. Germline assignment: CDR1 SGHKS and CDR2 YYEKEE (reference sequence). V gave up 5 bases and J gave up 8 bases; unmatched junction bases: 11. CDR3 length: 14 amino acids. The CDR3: CASSGQGGFVGYTF. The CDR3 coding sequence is TGTGCCAGCAGTGGACAGGGAGGGTTTGTAGGCTACACCTTC.

DNA for the CDR3: TGTGCCTGGAGTGTGGGTAACGGAGGGTTCTACGAGACCCAGTACTTC. Translation: CAWSVGNGGFYETQYF. The rearrangement uses TRBV30 and TRBJ2-5; D perhaps matches TRBD2 (6 bases). The V gene lost 0 bases and the J gene lost 5 bases, with 19 bases spanning the gap. The CDR3 length is 16 residues. Germline loops: CDR1 GTSNPN, CDR2 SVGIG (reference sequence).

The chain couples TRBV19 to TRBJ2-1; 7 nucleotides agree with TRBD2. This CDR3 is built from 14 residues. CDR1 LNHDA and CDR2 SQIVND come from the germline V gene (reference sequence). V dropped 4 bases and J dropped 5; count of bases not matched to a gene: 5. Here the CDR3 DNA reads TGTGCCAGTAGTAGGGGGGGTCTCAACAATGAGCAGTTCTTC. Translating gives CASSRGGLNNEQFF.

CDR3: CASSLGLGGRGSEQFF. CDR3 nucleotides: TGTGCCAGCAGTTTAGGTCTTGGGGGGCGGGGCAGTGAGCAGTTCTTC. This chain links TRBV27 with TRBJ2-1, with D perhaps given as TRBD1 or TRBD2 (6 bases each). From germline, CDR1 is MNHEY and CDR2 SMNVEV (reference sequence). The CDR3 runs to 16 residues. V was pared by 2 bases and J by 9 bases, with 20 bases between.

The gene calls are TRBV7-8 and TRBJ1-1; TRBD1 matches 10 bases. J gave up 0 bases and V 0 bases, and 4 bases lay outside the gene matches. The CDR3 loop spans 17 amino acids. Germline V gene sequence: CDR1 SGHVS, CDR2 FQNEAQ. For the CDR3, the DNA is TGTGCCAGCAGCTTAGCGAAGGACAGGGGGTTGAACACTGAAGCTTTCTTT. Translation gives CASSLAKDRGLNTEAFF.

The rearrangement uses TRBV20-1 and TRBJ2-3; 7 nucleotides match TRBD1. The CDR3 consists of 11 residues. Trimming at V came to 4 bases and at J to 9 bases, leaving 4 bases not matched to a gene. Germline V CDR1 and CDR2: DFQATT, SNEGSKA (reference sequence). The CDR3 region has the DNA TGCAGTGCTACCTTACAGGGGACGCAGTATTTT. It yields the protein CSATLQGTQYF.

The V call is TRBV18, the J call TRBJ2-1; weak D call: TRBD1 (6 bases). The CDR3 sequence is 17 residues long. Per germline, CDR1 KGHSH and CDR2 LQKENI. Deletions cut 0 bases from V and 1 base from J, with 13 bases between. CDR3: CASSPPITGPSYNEQFF. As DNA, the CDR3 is TGTGCCAGCTCACCACCGATCACAGGGCCATCCTACAATGAGCAGTTCTTC.

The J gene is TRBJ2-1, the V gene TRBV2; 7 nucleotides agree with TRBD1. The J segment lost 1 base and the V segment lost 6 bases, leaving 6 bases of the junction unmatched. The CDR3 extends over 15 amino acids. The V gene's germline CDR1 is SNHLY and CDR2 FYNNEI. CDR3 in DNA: TGTGCCAGCAGCGACCAGGGGGTATCCTACAATGAGCAGTTCTTC. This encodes CASSDQGVSYNEQFF.

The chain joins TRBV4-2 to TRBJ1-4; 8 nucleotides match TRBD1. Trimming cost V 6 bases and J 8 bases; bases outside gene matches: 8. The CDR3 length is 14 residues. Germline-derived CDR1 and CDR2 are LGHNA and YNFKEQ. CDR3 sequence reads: CASSTGTGEEKLFF. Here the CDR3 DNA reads TGTGCCAGCAGTACGGGGACAGGAGAGGAAAAACTGTTTTTT.

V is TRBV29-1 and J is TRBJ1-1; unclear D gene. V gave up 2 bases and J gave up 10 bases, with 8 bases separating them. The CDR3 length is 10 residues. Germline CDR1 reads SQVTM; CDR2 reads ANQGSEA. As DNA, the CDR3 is TGCAGCGTTGAACCGGCCTCAGCTTTCTTT. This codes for CSVEPASAFF. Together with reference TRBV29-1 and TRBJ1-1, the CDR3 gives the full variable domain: SAVISQKPSRDICQRGTSLTIQCQVDSQVTMMFWYRQQPGQSLTLIATANQGSEATYESGFVIDKFPISRPNLTFSTLTVSNMSPEDSSIYLCSVEPASAFFGQGTRLTVV.

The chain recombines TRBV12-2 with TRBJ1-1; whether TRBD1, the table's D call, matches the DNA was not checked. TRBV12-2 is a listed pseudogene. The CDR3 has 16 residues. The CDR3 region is CASRLAARGKNTEAFF. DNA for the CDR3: TGTGCAAGTCGCTTAGCGGCCAGGGGGAAGAACACTGAAGCTTTCTTT.

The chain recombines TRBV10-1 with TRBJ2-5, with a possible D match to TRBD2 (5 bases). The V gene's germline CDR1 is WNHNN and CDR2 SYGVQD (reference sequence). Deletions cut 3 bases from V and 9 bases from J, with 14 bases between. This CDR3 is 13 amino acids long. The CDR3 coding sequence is TGCGCCAGCAGTGAAGGTGGCGGAGCGGCCCAGTACTTC. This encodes CASSEGGGAAQYF.

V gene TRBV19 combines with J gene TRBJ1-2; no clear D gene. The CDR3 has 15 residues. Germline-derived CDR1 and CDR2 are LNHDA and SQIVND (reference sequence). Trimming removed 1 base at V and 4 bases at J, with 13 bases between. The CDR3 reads CASSIGGSGLYGYTF. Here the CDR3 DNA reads TGTGCCAGTAGTATAGGTGGATCCGGACTCTATGGCTACACCTTC.

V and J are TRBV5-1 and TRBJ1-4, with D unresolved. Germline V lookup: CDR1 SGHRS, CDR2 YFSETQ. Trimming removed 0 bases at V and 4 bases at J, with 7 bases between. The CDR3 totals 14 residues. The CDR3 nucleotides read TGCGCCAGCAGCTTGGAAGGGATTAATGAAAAACTGTTTTTT. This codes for CASSLEGINEKLFF.

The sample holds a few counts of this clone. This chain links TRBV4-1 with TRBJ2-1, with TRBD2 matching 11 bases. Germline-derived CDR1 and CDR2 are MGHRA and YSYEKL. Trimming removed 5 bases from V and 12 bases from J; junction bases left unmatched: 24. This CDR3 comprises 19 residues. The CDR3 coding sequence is TGCGCCAGCAGCTTGGGACTAGCGGTATCCCCTCGGGTCGGCAGGGTGCAGTTCTTC. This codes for CASSLGLAVSPRVGRVQFF.

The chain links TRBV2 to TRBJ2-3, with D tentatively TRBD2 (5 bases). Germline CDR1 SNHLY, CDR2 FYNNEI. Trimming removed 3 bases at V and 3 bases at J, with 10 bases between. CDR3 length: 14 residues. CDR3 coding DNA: TGTGCCAGCAGTGATGGCCTAGCTACAGATACGCAGTATTTT. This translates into CASSDGLATDTQYF. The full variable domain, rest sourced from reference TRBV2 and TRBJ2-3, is EPEVTQTPSHQVTQMGQEVILRCVPISNHLYFYWYRQILGQKVEFLVSFYNNEISEKSEIFDDQFSVERPDGSNFTLKIRSTKLEDSAMYFCASSDGLATDTQYFGPGTRLTVL.

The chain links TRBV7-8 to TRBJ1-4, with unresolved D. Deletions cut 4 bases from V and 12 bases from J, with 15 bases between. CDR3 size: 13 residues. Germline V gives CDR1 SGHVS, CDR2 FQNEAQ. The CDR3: CASSSRHVQELFF. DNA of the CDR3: TGTGCCAGCAGCTCAAGACACGTTCAGGAACTGTTTTTT.

CDR3 in amino acids: CASTTGAGNTGELFF. DNA for the CDR3: TGTGCCAGCACCACCGGGGCGGGGAACACCGGGGAGCTGTTTTTT. This chain uses TRBV28 with TRBJ2-2; D might be TRBD1 or TRBD2, each matching 5 bases. The V gene's germline CDR1 is MDHEN and CDR2 SYDVKM. The CDR3 sequence is 15 residues long. V was pared by 7 bases and J by 1 base, with 13 bases between.

DNA of the CDR3: TGCGCCAGCAGTGAGTCGAATAGCGGGAGGACCGAGCAGTACTTC. As protein: CASSESNSGRTEQYF. This sequence joins TRBV10-1 and TRBJ2-7; 10 bases are shared with TRBD2. Per germline, CDR1 WNHNN and CDR2 SYGVQD (reference sequence). V shed 0 bases, J shed 6 bases, and the junction held 5 bases outside the gene matches. The CDR3 has 15 residues.

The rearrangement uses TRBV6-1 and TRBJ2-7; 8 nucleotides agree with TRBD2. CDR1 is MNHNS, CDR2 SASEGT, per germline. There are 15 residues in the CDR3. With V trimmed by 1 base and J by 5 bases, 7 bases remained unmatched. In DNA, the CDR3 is TGTGCCAGCAGTGAAGTGGCAGCGGGAGAGAACGAGCAGTACTTC. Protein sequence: CASSEVAAGENEQYF.

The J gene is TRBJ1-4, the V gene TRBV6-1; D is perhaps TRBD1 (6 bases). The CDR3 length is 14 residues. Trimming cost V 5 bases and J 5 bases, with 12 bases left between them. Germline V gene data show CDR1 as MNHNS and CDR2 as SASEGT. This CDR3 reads CASSPRGVNEKLFF. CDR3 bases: TGTGCCAGCAGTCCCAGGGGCGTGAATGAAAAACTGTTTTTT.

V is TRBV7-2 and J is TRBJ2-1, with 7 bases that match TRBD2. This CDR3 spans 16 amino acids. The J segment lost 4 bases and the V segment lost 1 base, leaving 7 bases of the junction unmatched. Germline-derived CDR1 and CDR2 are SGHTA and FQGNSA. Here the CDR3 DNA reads TGTGCCAGCAGCTTAGGACTAGCCCGGAGATACAATGAGCAGTTCTTC. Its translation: CASSLGLARRYNEQFF.

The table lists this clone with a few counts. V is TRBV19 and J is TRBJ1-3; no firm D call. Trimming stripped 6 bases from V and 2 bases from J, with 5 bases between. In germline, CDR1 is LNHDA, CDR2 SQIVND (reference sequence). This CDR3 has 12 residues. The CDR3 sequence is CASSGAGNTIYF. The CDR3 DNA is TGTGCCAGTAGCGGAGCTGGAAACACCATATATTTT. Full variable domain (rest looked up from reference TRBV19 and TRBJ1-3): DGGITQSPKYLFRKEGQNVTLSCEQNLNHDAMYWYRQDPGQGLRLIYYSQIVNDFQKGDIAEGYSVSREKKESFPLTVTSAQKNPTAFYLCASSGAGNTIYFGEGSWLTVV.

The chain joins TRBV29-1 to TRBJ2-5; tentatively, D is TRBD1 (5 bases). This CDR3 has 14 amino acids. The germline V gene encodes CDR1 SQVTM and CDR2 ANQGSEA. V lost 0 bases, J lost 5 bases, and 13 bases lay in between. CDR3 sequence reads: CSVEDRVKGETQYF. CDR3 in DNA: TGCAGCGTTGAAGACAGGGTGAAGGGGGAGACCCAGTACTTC.

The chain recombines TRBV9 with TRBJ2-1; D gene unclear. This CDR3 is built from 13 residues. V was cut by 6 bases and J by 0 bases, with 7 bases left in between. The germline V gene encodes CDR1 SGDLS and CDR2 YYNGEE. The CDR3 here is CASNQPSYNEQFF. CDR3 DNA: TGTGCCAGCAACCAGCCCTCCTACAATGAGCAGTTCTTC.

CDR3 nucleotide sequence: TGTGCCAGCAGCTCCTCAGCCCGACTAGCGGGAGGTTGGTACGAGCAGTACTTC. Translating it yields CASSSSARLAGGWYEQYF. This chain connects TRBV7-2 to TRBJ2-7, with TRBD2 matching over 13 bases. The germline V gene encodes CDR1 SGHTA and CDR2 FQGNSA. The CDR3 sequence is 18 residues long. The trim removed 4 bases at V and 4 bases at J, leaving 13 bases unmatched.

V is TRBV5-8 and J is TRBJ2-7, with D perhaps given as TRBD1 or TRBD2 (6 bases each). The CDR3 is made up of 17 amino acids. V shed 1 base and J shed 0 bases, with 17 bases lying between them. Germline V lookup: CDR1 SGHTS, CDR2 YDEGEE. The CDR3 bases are TGTGCCAGCAGCTTGATAGGGGGGACACTTTCCTCCTACGAGCAGTACTTC. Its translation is CASSLIGGTLSSYEQYF.